One sample yielded the 14 T cell receptor beta chains listed below, sequenced in a study of shared clonotypes between healthy human individuals. The assay was immunoSEQ multiplex PCR, and TCRdb's table has in-frame clones only and misses some. The sample lists approximately 350,000 clones; roughly 70% were seen once. Sequenced material: memory CD4+ T cells sorted from blood. The subset here: CD45RA-negative fraction. Source of these receptors: a man aged 25-40 years in good health.

This sequence joins TRBV9 and TRBJ2-7, with D uncertain. Per germline, CDR1 SGDLS and CDR2 YYNGEE. There are 15 residues in the CDR3. V dropped 0 bases and J dropped 2 bases, with 12 bases sitting between them. The CDR3 DNA reads TGTGCCAGCAGCGTAGCCCCTTCCATAGCCTACGAGCAGTACTTC. It specifies CASSVAPSIAYEQYF.

This sequence joins TRBV5-5 and TRBJ1-1; D unresolved. The ends were cut back, 2 bases at V and 2 bases at J, with 10 bases in the middle. Germline values: CDR1 SGHKS, CDR2 YYEKEE (reference sequence). The CDR3 extends over 14 amino acids. This chain's CDR3 is CASSLMGPNTEAFF. Written as DNA, the CDR3 is TGTGCCAGCAGCTTAATGGGTCCAAACACTGAAGCTTTCTTT.

The chain combines TRBV4-1 with TRBJ2-3; TRBD2 aligns across 8 bases. This CDR3 region has 14 residues. CDR1 is MGHRA and CDR2 is YSYEKL in the germline V gene. V lost 9 bases to trimming and J lost 0 bases; unmatched junction nucleotides: 5. The CDR3: CASRLASSTDTQYF. For the CDR3, the DNA is TGCGCCAGTCGACTAGCGTCGAGCACAGATACGCAGTATTTT.

J is TRBJ2-3 and V is TRBV7-6, with 7 bases identical to TRBD2. In germline, CDR1 is SGHVS, CDR2 FNYEAQ. V was clipped by 10 bases and J by 0 bases; unmatched bases: 7. CDR3 length: 14 residues. This CDR3 reads CATKGLTSTDTQYF. For the CDR3, the DNA is TGTGCCACAAAGGGACTAACAAGCACAGATACGCAGTATTTT.

The V and J genes are TRBV7-8 and TRBJ2-1; 7 bases align to TRBD2. The J segment lost 4 bases and the V segment lost 5 bases, leaving 8 bases of the junction unmatched. Germline CDR1 is SGHVS and CDR2 is FQNEAQ. The CDR3 covers 15 residues. CDR3 nucleotide sequence: TGTGCCAGCAGCACTATAGCGGGTGATTACAATGAGCAGTTCTTC. Protein sequence: CASSTIAGDYNEQFF.

About this clone itself: A clone one base away is much larger, so this may be a read error. The chain recombines TRBV2 with TRBJ2-1; the match to TRBD2 covers 10 bases. In germline, CDR1 is SNHLY, CDR2 FYNNEI. The CDR3 extends over 15 amino acids. J lost 0 bases, V lost 5 bases, and 1 base had no gene match. The CDR3 DNA follows: TGTGCCAGCAGTCCTAGCGGGAGCTCCTACAATGAGCAGTTCTTC. This translates into CASSPSGSSYNEQFF.

This chain joins TRBV30 and TRBJ2-2; weak D call: TRBD1 (5 bases). This CDR3 region has 14 residues. Germline loops: CDR1 GTSNPN, CDR2 SVGIG (reference sequence). Trimming removed 2 bases at V and 5 bases at J, with 12 bases between. The DNA for the CDR3 is TGTGCCTGGAGTCTAGGGGTAGAGACCGGGGAGCTGTTTTTT. Translation: CAWSLGVETGELFF.

The chain carries TRBV7-3 and TRBJ2-7; a weak D match, TRBD1 (5 bases). Germline V gives CDR1 SGHTA, CDR2 FQGTGA. Deletions cut 5 bases from V and 3 bases from J, with 14 bases between. The CDR3 runs 14 residues. The CDR3 region has the DNA TGTGCCAGCAGCCCAGGACAAGACAACTACGAGCAGTACTTC. This sequence encodes CASSPGQDNYEQYF.

The chain couples TRBV19 to TRBJ2-1; 10 bases are a match to TRBD2. With 10 bases clipped from V and 9 bases from J, the junction kept 12 bases outside the gene matches. The CDR3 sequence is 14 residues long. Germline CDR1 is LNHDA and CDR2 is SQIVND (reference sequence). The chain's CDR3 is CATRRASGSPEQFF. The CDR3 DNA reads TGTGCCACCCGACGGGCTAGCGGGAGCCCTGAGCAGTTCTTC.

As for this clone: Relative to the germline gene, one junction end is altered; a read error may explain this. The rearrangement links TRBV11-2 to TRBJ2-7; 8 nucleotides agree with TRBD2. CDR3 length: 13 residues. Germline V CDR1 and CDR2: SGHAT, FQNNGV. The CDR3 region has the DNA TGTGCCAGCAACTTACTAGCGGACGCCGAGCAGTACTTC. Protein sequence: CASNLLADAEQYF.

The rearrangement links TRBV5-5 to TRBJ2-4; no reliable D call. The V gene lost 0 bases and the J gene lost 0 bases, with 16 bases spanning the gap. Germline lookup yields CDR1 SGHKS and CDR2 YYEKEE (reference sequence). The CDR3 loop spans 18 amino acids. In DNA, the CDR3 is TGTGCCAGCAGCTTGGTTGCCGGGCCTCCTATAGCCAAAAACATTCAGTACTTC. Protein sequence: CASSLVAGPPIAKNIQYF.

The table lists this clone with a count of one. This chain joins TRBV7-5 and TRBJ2-6; the table's D call, TRBD2, was not checked against the DNA. TRBV7-5 is marked as a pseudogene. The CDR3 is made up of 16 amino acids. In DNA form, the CDR3 reads TGTGCCAGAAGCTTAAGTAGTAGCCCTGGGGCCAACGTCCTGACTTTC. This gives the protein CARSLSSSPGANVLTF.

The chain employs TRBV28 and TRBJ1-2, with unresolved D. The CDR3 extends over 13 amino acids. The germline V gene has CDR1 MDHEN and CDR2 SYDVKM. V dropped 2 bases and J dropped 7 bases, with 11 bases sitting between them. CDR3 sequence (DNA): TGTGCCAGCAGTTTAAGTTGGAGCAGTGGCTACACCTTC. Protein sequence: CASSLSWSSGYTF.

The chain employs TRBV20-1 and TRBJ1-1; TRBD1 matches 7 bases. The V gene's germline CDR1 is DFQATT and CDR2 SNEGSKA (reference sequence). After removal of 3 bases from V and 12 bases from J, the junction contained 7 bases not matched to a gene. This CDR3 is 11 amino acids long. The CDR3 spells CSARVTGMTFF. CDR3 DNA sequence: TGCAGTGCTAGGGTGACAGGGATGACTTTCTTT.